This T cell receptor (beta chain) was captured in a study of T cells after yellow fever vaccination. Study-wide points: Most clones from primary vaccination resurfaced after the booster (approximately 95% CD4, about 91% CD8). Though it reached lower strength, the secondary response hit its peak faster, day 5 versus 15.

This clonotype was observed many times. Antigen: not known. Germline loops: CDR1 SGHRS, CDR2 YFSETQ. Trimming removed 4 bases at V and 4 bases at J, with 15 bases between. The CDR3 runs to 15 residues. Each CDR3 protein is one row after TCRdb ran MiXCR on the 5' RACE reads. The sample carries 250,000 to 350,000 distinct CDR3 sequences, around 7% recorded once. The sequence came from a man aged 18-30 years who received the YFV17D yellow fever vaccine. Sequenced here: PBMCs, sampled about 49 days after the first yellow fever vaccination. The genes are TRBV5-1 and TRBJ1-5, with a weak D call TRBD1 (6 bases). In nucleotides, the CDR3 is TGCGCCAGCAGCCGTGGCGGAGACAGGAATCAGCCCCAGCATTTT. Translation: CASSRGGDRNQPQHF.